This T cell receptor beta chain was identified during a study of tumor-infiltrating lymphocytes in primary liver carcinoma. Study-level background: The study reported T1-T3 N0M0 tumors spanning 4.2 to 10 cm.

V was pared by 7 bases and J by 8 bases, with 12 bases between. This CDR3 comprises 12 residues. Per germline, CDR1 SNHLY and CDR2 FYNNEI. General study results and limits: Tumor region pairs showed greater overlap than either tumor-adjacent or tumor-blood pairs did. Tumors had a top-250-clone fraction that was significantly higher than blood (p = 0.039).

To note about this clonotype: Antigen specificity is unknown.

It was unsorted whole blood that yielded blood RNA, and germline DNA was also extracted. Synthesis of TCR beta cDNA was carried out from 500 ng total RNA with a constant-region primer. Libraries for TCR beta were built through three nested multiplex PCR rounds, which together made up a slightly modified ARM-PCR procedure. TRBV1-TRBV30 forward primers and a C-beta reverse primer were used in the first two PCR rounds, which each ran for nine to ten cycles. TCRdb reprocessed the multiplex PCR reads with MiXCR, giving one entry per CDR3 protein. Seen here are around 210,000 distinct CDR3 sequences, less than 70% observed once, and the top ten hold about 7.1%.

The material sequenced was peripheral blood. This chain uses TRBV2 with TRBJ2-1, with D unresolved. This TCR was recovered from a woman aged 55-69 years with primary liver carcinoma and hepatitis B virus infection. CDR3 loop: CASTIPPYEQFF. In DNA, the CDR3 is TGTGCCAGCACTATCCCCCCATATGAGCAGTTCTTC.